This T cell receptor beta chain came from a study of T cells in Graves' hyperthyroidism and ophthalmopathy (dated by TCRdb to between 2018 and 2021). About the study as a whole: Peripheral blood samples were taken at the time of initial diagnosis, prior to any treatment. To identify distinguishing TCR V-J signatures, a discovery cohort of some 100 patients was used, comprising 43 with Graves' ophthalmopathy and roughly 60 with stable Graves' hyperthyroidism. Prospective prediction of ophthalmopathy was tested in an independent validation cohort consisting of 18 hyperthyroidism patients and around 16 patients who later progressed to ophthalmopathy. The roughly 90 discovery patients were divided at random into training and test sets in a 7:3 ratio. In roughly six Graves' hyperthyroidism patients, the study also compared T-cell repertoires from thyroid tissue with T-cell repertoires from blood. After sampling, hyperthyroidism patients received methimazole starting at 30 mg daily, and ophthalmopathy patients received high-dose intravenous methylprednisolone. The paper describes TCR Vbeta CDR3 sequencing of around 140 peripheral blood samples, made up of 43 ophthalmopathy patients, some 80 hyperthyroidism patients and around 17 progressor patients. Study-level results and caveats: No statistical method was used to set the sample size in advance, and investigators knew the group allocation. Most expanded thyroid clonotypes (frequency above 0.001) were also detected in blood, a finding suggesting that blood repertoires may reflect thyroid immune responses. Ophthalmopathy was separated from stable hyperthyroidism by a 13 V-J signature model, with about 86% sensitivity and approximately 81% specificity obtained in cross-validation and 80%/75% obtained in testing. In validation, the model predicted progression to ophthalmopathy a median of roughly six months before onset, with 65% to 71% sensitivity and just under 75% specificity.

Moderately to severely active disease, a Clinical Activity Score of at least 3, a NOSPECS grade of at least 4, and a duration under 3 months were present in ophthalmopathy patients. Exclusion was applied to patients with uncontrolled infections, other autoimmune diseases, pregnancy or lactation. Diagnoses were established on the basis of clinical symptoms, serum thyroxine and TRAb, thyroid ultrasound, and orbital computed tomography. PBMCs were separated from roughly 9.6 ml of fresh peripheral blood using Ficoll-Paque density gradient centrifugation. Trizol reagent was used to extract total RNA, and RNA quality was then checked on an Agilent 2100 Bioanalyzer. This clonotype was seen more than once but under ten times. Its specific antigen is unknown. It has no much larger one-base neighbor in the sample; base qualities were not kept. The TCR beta CDR3 regions were amplified from RNA transcripts. The TCR CDR3 was subjected to a first round of RT-PCR using the HTBI primer set and the Qiagen OneStep RT-PCR kit. A second multiplex PCR round built the libraries, followed by size selection and purification. The libraries were sequenced on an Illumina HiSeq2000 using paired-end 100 bp reads. The authors' analysis ran thus. SOAPnuke was used to process the raw data, removing reads that contained adapters or uncalled bases, had a mean Phred below 15, or lacked an exact match to the constant primer or identifier. High-quality paired reads were merged using COPE v1.2.5, and each unique nucleotide sequence was defined as a clonotype. Clonotypes were aligned to IMGT TRBV, TRBD and TRBJ reference segments using MiTCR v1.1. Analysis was restricted to V-J combinations with a frequency above 0.0001, which covered 99.2% of repertoires. The TCS score was defined as the ratio of F50 (clonal expansion) to E x V (chaos), calculated using BLOSUM62-based TCRdist between CDR3 peptides within each V-J. Welch's t-statistics and random forest reduced 500 to 650 V-J features to about 13, which were used in a naive Bayes classifier (R e1071). TCRdb reran the public reads through fastp at Q25 and MiXCR, keeping productive beta chains. Duplicate CDR3 protein sequences are folded into a single record with the most common DNA and genes. The V and J calls here are based on TCRdb, not the publication. This sample comprises about 350,000 distinct CDR3 sequences, roughly 15% of them detected only once. In total, the top ten clones hold approximately 19% of the sample.

V and J are trimmed by 6 bases and 1 base, and the gene matches miss 15 bases of the junction. The CDR3 sequence holds 19 residues, the cysteine and phenylalanine included. The entry retains the CDR3 DNA only, 57 bases that are in frame from base 1. Input material: blood. The sequence links TRBV12-3 or TRBV12-4 to TRBJ2-6; TRBD1 agrees with 7 junctional bases. This TCR was recovered from a woman between 55 and 75 years old with Graves' ophthalmopathy. This receptor has the CDR3 CASSRHAGQATSGANVLTF. The DNA sequence is as follows: TGTGCCAGCAGCCGACATGCTGGACAGGCGACTTCTGGGGCCAACGTCCTGACTTTC.